The rows below give T cell receptor beta chains drawn from one sample of a study of blood T cell repertoires in COVID-19. The method was immunoSEQ multiplex PCR; TCRdb's version includes in-frame clones alone and lacks a portion of them. The sample has 35,000 to 40,000 clones; 84% are singletons. Sequencing was carried out using peripheral blood. Receptors originate from a man aged 50 to 60 with active or convalescent COVID-19. The CDR3 runs from the conserved cysteine through the conserved F or W. D genes are given only for firm matches. Clone size is not always given. Where it is, it says once, few, many or a class for expanded clones.

V gene,J gene,clone size,D gene,CDR3 protein,CDR3 DNA
TRBV19,TRBJ1-4,.,.,CASSIWGDSNEKLFF,TGTGCCAGTAGTATATGGGGGGACTCGAATGAAAAACTGTTTTTT
TRBV5-6,TRBJ1-4,.,TRBD1,CASSWTGYSNEKLFF,TGTGCCAGCAGCTGGACAGGGTATTCTAATGAAAAACTGTTTTTT
TRBV12-3/TRBV12-4,TRBJ1-1,.,TRBD1,CASSLGRDRDAFF,TGTGCCAGCAGTCTGGGCCGGGACAGGGATGCTTTCTTT
TRBV30,TRBJ1-4,.,.,CAWSVFVGGTATNEKLFF,TGTGCCTGGAGTGTATTCGTAGGAGGGACTGCAACTAATGAAAAACTGTTTTTT
TRBV4-1,TRBJ1-1,.,TRBD1,CASSLGDREVNTEAFF,TGCGCCAGCAGCCTTGGGGACAGGGAAGTGAACACTGAAGCTTTCTTT
TRBV19,TRBJ2-1,once,TRBD1,CASSRGTGGGDEQFF,TGTGCCAGTAGTAGAGGAACAGGGGGAGGCGATGAGCAGTTCTTC
TRBV23-1,TRBJ1-1,.,.,CASSHRPRRVTEAFF,TGCGCCAGCAGTCATCGCCCTAGGCGGGTCACTGAAGCTTTCTTT
TRBV4-1,TRBJ2-1,few,.,CASSPAAYNEQFF,TGCGCCAGCAGCCCCGCAGCGTACAATGAGCAGTTCTTC
TRBV18,TRBJ1-6,few,TRBD1,CASSSADRGNSPLHF,TGTGCCAGCTCCTCCGCGGACAGGGGCAATTCACCCCTCCACTTT
TRBV6-5,TRBJ1-1,.,.,CASKGPPSTGTEAFF,TGTGCCAGCAAAGGTCCGCCGTCGACAGGCACTGAAGCTTTCTTT
TRBV29-1,TRBJ1-3,.,.,CSVSYRNTIYF,TGCAGCGTCAGTTACCGAAACACCATATATTTT
TRBV21-1,TRBJ2-3,.,.,CASSEMRDRGTPDTQYF,TGTGCCAGCAGCGAAATGCGGGACAGGGGGACTCCAGATACGCAGTATTTT
TRBV6-5,TRBJ1-6,.,.,CASRARKNYNSPLHF,TGTGCCAGCAGGGCCCGCAAGAACTATAATTCACCCCTCCACTTT
TRBV7-9,TRBJ1-4,.,.,CASSLRGGSFNEKLFF,TGTGCCAGCAGCTTAAGGGGGGGCAGTTTTAATGAAAAACTGTTTTTT
TRBV14,TRBJ2-2,.,.,CASSHQGSTGELFF,TGTGCCAGCAGCCACCAGGGTTCGACCGGGGAGCTGTTTTTT
TRBV5-4,TRBJ2-2,.,.,CASSLRPGDGELFF,TGTGCCAGCAGCTTGAGACCCGGGGACGGGGAGCTGTTTTTT
TRBV6-6,TRBJ1-2,.,.,CASSDSGRGINYGYTF,TGTGCCAGCAGCGACTCCGGGCGGGGGATCAACTATGGCTACACCTTC
TRBV3-1/TRBV3-2,TRBJ1-2,.,.,CASSQDLDKIEVYGYTF,TGTGCCAGCAGCCAAGACCTGGACAAGATTGAGGTCTATGGCTACACCTTC
TRBV11-2,TRBJ2-1,few,.,CASSPIGGGAYNEQFF,TGTGCCAGCAGCCCTATAGGGGGGGGCGCCTACAATGAGCAGTTCTTC
TRBV3-1/TRBV3-2,TRBJ1-6,.,.,CASSPSLQGYNSPLHF,TGTGCCAGCAGTCCCTCCCTCCAGGGATATAATTCACCCCTCCACTTT
TRBV19,TRBJ2-5,once,TRBD1,CASSTDRVRETQYF,TGTGCCAGTAGTACGGACAGGGTTCGGGAGACCCAGTACTTC
TRBV3-1/TRBV3-2,TRBJ2-1,few,.,CASRGPYNEQFF,TGTGCCAGCAGGGGGCCCTACAATGAGCAGTTCTTC
TRBV3-1/TRBV3-2,TRBJ1-4,.,.,CASSREPTATNEKLFF,TGTGCCAGCAGCCGAGAACCTACAGCAACTAATGAAAAACTGTTTTTT
TRBV4-1,TRBJ2-7,.,TRBD2,CASSQATGGSYEQYF,TGCGCCAGCAGCCAGGCAACGGGGGGCTCCTACGAGCAGTACTTC
TRBV7-2,TRBJ2-7,few,TRBD1,CASSLDRTRTYEQYF,TGTGCCAGCAGCTTGGACAGGACCAGAACCTACGAGCAGTACTTC
TRBV12-3/TRBV12-4,TRBJ1-2,.,TRBD1,CASRGGQGYGYTF,TGTGCCAGCAGAGGGGGACAGGGATATGGCTACACCTTC
TRBV27,TRBJ2-2,few,TRBD1,CASSSDRVGTGELFF,TGTGCCAGCAGTTCGGACAGGGTCGGCACCGGGGAGCTGTTTTTT
TRBV5-6,TRBJ1-6,.,.,CASSWGRAENSPLHF,TGTGCCAGCAGCTGGGGGAGGGCGGAAAATTCACCCCTCCACTTT
TRBV5-1,TRBJ1-4,.,.,CASSLTGRRGEKLFF,TGCGCCAGCAGCTTGACCGGGAGAAGAGGTGAAAAACTGTTTTTT
TRBV7-3,TRBJ2-5,.,.,CASSSGPGSQETQYF,TGTGCCAGCAGCTCCGGACCGGGATCGCAAGAGACCCAGTACTTC
TRBV19,TRBJ1-2,.,.,CASNLGRESYGYTF,TGTGCCAGTAACCTGGGGAGGGAATCCTATGGCTACACCTTC
TRBV21-1,TRBJ1-2,once,.,CASSKGRLTNYGYTF,TGTGCCAGCAGCAAAGGGAGGCTGACGAACTATGGCTACACCTTC
TRBV7-6,TRBJ2-7,few,TRBD1,CARPGQGYEQYF,TGTGCCAGACCTGGACAGGGCTACGAGCAGTACTTC
TRBV5-1,TRBJ2-3,.,.,CASSPGTFTDTQYF,TGCGCCAGCAGCCCGGGGACTTTCACAGATACGCAGTATTTT
TRBV6-6,TRBJ1-6,.,TRBD1,CASKRAGGEDSPLHF,TGTGCCAGCAAAAGGGCAGGGGGCGAGGATTCACCCCTCCACTTT
TRBV9,TRBJ2-3,.,.,CASSVVLGADTQYF,TGTGCCAGCAGCGTAGTGTTAGGGGCAGATACGCAGTATTTT
TRBV7-9,TRBJ1-1,.,.,CASRQQGGGGEAFF,TGTGCCAGCAGACAACAAGGCGGGGGCGGAGAAGCTTTCTTT
TRBV5-1,TRBJ1-1,.,.,CASSLVIGSAEAFF,TGCGCCAGCAGCTTGGTCATTGGGAGTGCTGAAGCTTTCTTT
TRBV20-1,TRBJ2-7,.,TRBD1,CSAMTGYEQYF,TGCAGTGCAATGACAGGGTACGAGCAGTACTTC
TRBV7-2,TRBJ2-3,few,TRBD2,CASSLQALSGGSADTQYF,TGTGCCAGCAGCCTCCAGGCCCTTAGCGGGGGGTCTGCAGATACGCAGTATTTT
TRBV9,TRBJ1-2,.,.,CASSVDVGAGGYGYTF,TGTGCCAGCAGCGTAGATGTGGGCGCGGGGGGCTATGGCTACACCTTC
TRBV19,TRBJ1-1,.,.,CASSIGSRQKGTEAFF,TGTGCCAGTAGTATTGGTAGCCGACAGAAGGGCACTGAAGCTTTCTTT
TRBV10-3,TRBJ1-1,.,.,CAISVRGNTEAFF,TGTGCCATCAGTGTTAGGGGGAACACTGAAGCTTTCTTT
TRBV5-4,TRBJ1-1,.,.,CASSLVGEGTEAFF,TGTGCCAGCAGCTTGGTTGGAGAGGGCACTGAAGCTTTCTTT
TRBV2,TRBJ2-5,once,.,CASSDPRGGETQYF,TGTGCCAGCAGTGATCCAAGGGGGGGGGAGACCCAGTACTTC
TRBV2,TRBJ2-7,.,TRBD2,CASTGRGTSKGEQYF,TGTGCCAGCACCGGGAGGGGGACTAGTAAGGGCGAGCAGTACTTC
TRBV18,TRBJ1-4,.,.,CASSPSGNLEKLFF,TGTGCCAGCTCACCTTCAGGGAATCTTGAAAAACTGTTTTTT